A single sample gave rise to the 19 T cell receptor beta chains below, sequenced in a study of blood T cell repertoires in COVID-19. Method: immunoSEQ multiplex PCR; TCRdb's copy keeps in-frame clones and lacks some. Found here are about 210,000 clones, roughly 82% of them singletons; the top ten hold 5.6%. Sequenced sample: PBMCs or T cells enriched from blood (not recorded which). The receptors here all came from a man in his forties or fifties with acute COVID-19.

The chain couples TRBV5-6 to TRBJ2-7; D might be TRBD1 (5 bases). V was trimmed by 4 bases and J by 2 bases, leaving 10 bases between them. CDR1 and CDR2 from the germline V gene are SGHDT and YYEEEE. The length of the CDR3 is 13 residues. In DNA form, the CDR3 reads TGTGCCAGCAGCCTACAGGTTCCCTACGAGCAGTACTTC. Its translation: CASSLQVPYEQYF.

V and J are TRBV19 and TRBJ1-2, with D possibly matching TRBD1 (5 bases). The length of the CDR3 is 15 residues. Germline CDR1 and CDR2: LNHDA and SQIVND (reference sequence). Trimming took 7 bases from V and 4 from J, leaving 19 bases between them. The CDR3 is CASMVGRGLPYGYTF. The CDR3 coding sequence is TGTGCCAGTATGGTGGGAAGGGGCCTACCCTATGGCTACACCTTC.

This chain links TRBV19 with TRBJ1-2, with a possible D match to TRBD1 (5 bases). Germline V gene sequence: CDR1 LNHDA, CDR2 SQIVND (reference sequence). V gave up 6 bases and J gave up 4 bases, with 15 bases separating them. The CDR3 length is 14 residues. As DNA, the CDR3 is TGTGCCAGTAGCGAGCGGGGCGGATTCTATGGCTACACCTTC. It specifies CASSERGGFYGYTF.

The chain recombines TRBV7-9 with TRBJ1-1; 8 positions agree with TRBD1. CDR1 SEHNR and CDR2 FQNEAQ come from the germline V gene (reference sequence). Trimming removed 3 bases from V and 5 bases from J; junction bases left unmatched: 8. The CDR3 totals 15 residues. As DNA, the CDR3 is TGTGCCAGCAGCTTGACAGGGGACCGAGGGACTGAAGCTTTCTTT. It translates to CASSLTGDRGTEAFF. The complete variable domain, with remaining parts taken from reference TRBV7-9 and TRBJ1-1, reads DTGVSQNPRHKITKRGQNVTFRCDPISEHNRLYWYRQTLGQGPEFLTYFQNEAQLEKSRLLSDRFSAERPKGSFSTLEIQRTEQGDSAMYLCASSLTGDRGTEAFFGQGTRLTVV.

J is TRBJ1-6 and V is TRBV30, with TRBD1 matching 8 bases. CDR3 length: 12 residues. V was clipped by 5 bases and J by 7 bases; unmatched bases: 1. From germline, CDR1 is GTSNPN and CDR2 SVGIG (reference sequence). CDR3 DNA sequence: TGTGCCTGGGGACAGGGAAATTCACCCCTCCACTTT. It encodes CAWGQGNSPLHF.

In the case of this clone: Different DNA sequences within this sample yield the same CDR3. The chain couples TRBV3-1 (or the pseudogene TRBV3-2) to TRBJ1-5, with TRBD1 identical over 8 bases. Germline assignment: CDR1 LGHDT and CDR2 YNNKEL (reference sequence). With 4 bases clipped from V and 7 bases from J, the junction kept 6 bases outside the gene matches. The CDR3 loop spans 14 amino acids. CDR3 region: CASSLGQGGQPQHF. The CDR3 coding sequence is TGTGCCAGCAGCCTCGGACAGGGAGGACAGCCCCAGCATTTT.

The chain has TRBV9 and TRBJ1-1; D is possibly TRBD1 (5 bases). This CDR3 contains 15 residues. The V gene lost 0 bases and the J gene lost 6 bases, with 15 bases spanning the gap. Germline V CDR1 and CDR2: SGDLS, YYNGEE. The CDR3 loop is CASSVASGNDAEAFF. The CDR3 nucleotides are TGTGCCAGCAGCGTAGCTTCAGGGAACGATGCTGAAGCTTTCTTT. Supplemented by reference TRBV9 and TRBJ1-1, the full variable domain reads DSGVTQTPKHLITATGQRVTLRCSPRSGDLSVYWYQQSLDQGLQFLIQYYNGEERAKGNILERFSAQQFPDLHSELNLSSLELGDSALYFCASSVASGNDAEAFFGQGTRLTVV.

This chain connects TRBV14 to TRBJ2-7; D unresolved. Per the germline V gene, CDR1 is SGHDN and CDR2 is FVKESK. Trimming left V 0 bases short and J 5 bases short, with 20 bases between. The CDR3 sequence is 17 residues long. CDR3 residues: CASSQDFRYGFENEQYF. In nucleotides, the CDR3 is TGTGCCAGCAGCCAAGACTTTCGGTACGGGTTTGAGAACGAGCAGTACTTC.

V gene TRBV18 combines with J gene TRBJ2-1, with D possibly matching TRBD2 (5 bases). Trimming removed 3 bases from V and 6 bases from J, with 15 bases in between. Germline CDR1 and CDR2: KGHSH and LQKENI. CDR3 length equals 15 residues. The CDR3 reads CASSPSGPGGNEQFF. For the CDR3, the DNA is TGTGCCAGCTCACCCTCTGGGCCAGGAGGCAATGAGCAGTTCTTC.

The chain combines TRBV15 with TRBJ1-2; perhaps TRBD1 as D (6 bases). The CDR3 is 14 amino acids. CDR1 is LNHNV, CDR2 YYDKDF, per germline (reference sequence). The V end was cut by 4 bases, the J end by 1 base, with 10 bases between. CDR3 amino acids: CATSTRDNNYGYTF. The CDR3 nucleotides read TGTGCCACCAGCACCAGGGACAATAACTATGGCTACACCTTC.

This clone was counted a single time. The chain recombines TRBV13 with TRBJ2-5, with a possible D match to TRBD1 (5 bases). Trimming shortened V by 5 bases and J by 4 bases, and 14 bases separated the two germline ends. The germline V gene has CDR1 PRHDT and CDR2 FYEKMQ (reference sequence). The CDR3 spans 14 residues. CDR3 coding DNA: TGTGCCAGCAGCCGCCAGCAGGGAACAGAGACCCAGTACTTC. It specifies CASSRQQGTETQYF.

Notes on this clone: An end of the junction does not agree with germline; a read error may underlie this. The chain uses TRBV3-1 (or the pseudogene TRBV3-2) and TRBJ2-3; D might be TRBD1 (6 bases). The V gene's germline CDR1 is LGHDT and CDR2 YNNKEL (reference sequence). CDR3 size: 12 residues. Written as DNA, the CDR3 is TGTGCCAGCAGGCAAGGACAGACTACGCAGTATTTT. Amino acid sequence: CASRQGQTTQYF.

The rearrangement links TRBV10-3 to TRBJ2-6; D is ambiguous. The V gene's germline CDR1 is ENHRY and CDR2 SYGVKD. CDR3 length: 16 amino acids. Deletions cut 9 bases from V and 2 bases from J, with 17 bases between. The chain's CDR3 is CAIPSPPQAGANVLTF. CDR3 nucleotide sequence: TGTGCCATTCCTTCCCCCCCCCAGGCTGGGGCCAACGTCCTGACTTTC.

This clone has just one count. The chain is built from TRBV6-5 and TRBJ2-7; TRBD2 matches at 10 bases. The germline V gene encodes CDR1 MNHEY and CDR2 SVGAGI. Unmatched junction bases numbered 8, after V lost 4 bases and J lost 2 bases. The CDR3 is made up of 16 amino acids. CDR3 loop: CASSSTGLAVAYEQYF. DNA of the CDR3: TGTGCCAGCAGTTCTACAGGACTAGCGGTCGCCTACGAGCAGTACTTC.

The rearrangement joins TRBV23-1 to TRBJ1-5; weak D call: TRBD1 (6 bases). TRBV23-1 is designated an ORF whose function remains uncertain. V lost 2 bases, J lost 0 bases, and 11 bases lay in between. The CDR3 is 16 residues long. The CDR3 DNA sequence: TGCGCCAGCAGTCAAACCGGGACAAATAGCAATCAGCCCCAGCATTTT. Translating it yields CASSQTGTNSNQPQHF.

This rearrangement joins TRBV15 to TRBJ1-2, with D hard to call. This CDR3 spans 15 amino acids. The germline CDR1 and CDR2 sequences are LNHNV and YYDKDF (reference sequence). Trimming left V 0 bases short and J 7 bases short, with 15 bases between. This CDR3 is CATSRELGGSRGYTF. DNA of the CDR3: TGTGCCACCAGCAGAGAGCTCGGCGGCTCCCGTGGCTACACCTTC.

V is TRBV29-1 and J is TRBJ2-7, with TRBD2 matching 10 bases. V dropped 7 bases and J dropped 5; count of bases not matched to a gene: 5. CDR3 size: 12 residues. Germline V gene sequence: CDR1 SQVTM, CDR2 ANQGSEA. The CDR3: CSATGTSDEQYF. In nucleotides, the CDR3 is TGCAGCGCTACCGGGACTAGCGACGAGCAGTACTTC.

This clone was picked up a small number of times. The chain recombines TRBV27 with TRBJ1-2; a possible D gene is TRBD1 (5 bases). CDR3 size: 15 residues. V gave up 0 bases and J gave up 8 bases, with 16 bases separating them. The germline CDR1 and CDR2 sequences are MNHEY and SMNVEV (reference sequence). CDR3 region: CASSLSAMVGRGYTF. The CDR3 DNA reads TGTGCCAGCAGTTTATCGGCCATGGTGGGGCGGGGCTACACCTTC.

This chain uses TRBV28 with TRBJ2-1; D uncertain. The V gene lost 9 bases and the J gene lost 0 bases, with 18 bases spanning the gap. CDR1 is MDHEN and CDR2 is SYDVKM in the germline V gene. CDR3 length: 16 amino acids. The CDR3 is CASTYAGLSSYNEQFF. The CDR3 DNA follows: TGTGCCAGTACCTATGCCGGGTTAAGCTCCTACAATGAGCAGTTCTTC.